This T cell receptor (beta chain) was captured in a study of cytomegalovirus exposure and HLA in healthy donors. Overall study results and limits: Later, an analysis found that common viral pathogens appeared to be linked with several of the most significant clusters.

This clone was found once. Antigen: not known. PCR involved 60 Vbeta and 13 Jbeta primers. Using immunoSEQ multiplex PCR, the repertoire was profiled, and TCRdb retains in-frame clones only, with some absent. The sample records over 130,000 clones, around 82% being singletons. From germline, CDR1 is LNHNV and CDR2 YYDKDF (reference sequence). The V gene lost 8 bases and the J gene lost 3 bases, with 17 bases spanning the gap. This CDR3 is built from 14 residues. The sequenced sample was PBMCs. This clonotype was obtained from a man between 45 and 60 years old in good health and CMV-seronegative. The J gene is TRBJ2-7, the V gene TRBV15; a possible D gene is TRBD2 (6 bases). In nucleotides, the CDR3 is TGTGCCACCCGGATCGGGGGAGACGGCTACGAGCAGTACTTC. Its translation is CATRIGGDGYEQYF.